This T cell receptor beta chain derives from a study of cytomegalovirus exposure and HLA in healthy donors. Study context: Most genotyped donors, around 86% of some 400, had Caucasian-associated genetic ancestry.

For this clone: No antigen is known for it.

CDR3 length equals 14 residues. Germline CDR1 reads MNHNS; CDR2 reads SASEGT. Trimming shortened V by 7 bases and J by 5 bases, and 18 bases separated the two germline ends. The PCR ran on 60 Vbeta and 13 Jbeta primers. In the original processing: Later, 65 million to 85 million unique TCR beta chains were counted in an analysis, and roughly 11 million of them were shared. Sequencing was performed with immunoSEQ multiplex PCR; in TCRdb, only in-frame clones are kept and a portion is missing. The DNA gave D and trimming, while V, J and clone size come from that table. The data contain around 94,000 clones, 65% to 85% of them singletons. Study outcomes and limitations: Some public TCRs appeared in many individuals, while most sequences were rare. Highly shared variants forming one cluster were likely a sequencing artifact.

Specimen: PBMCs. The sequence came from a woman in her sixties or seventies in good health and CMV-seropositive. The rearrangement uses TRBV6-1 and TRBJ2-7; D may be TRBD1 (6 bases). CDR3 nucleotide sequence: TGTGCCAGCACCCTGGACAGATCCCTTGACGAGCAGTACTTC. This translates into CASTLDRSLDEQYF.